A selection of T cell receptor beta chains follows, all from one sample in a study of early T cells in non-severe SARS-CoV-2 infection. TCRdb itself ran the 5' RACE reads through MiXCR, one entry per CDR3 protein. Of approximately 47,000 distinct CDR3 sequences detected, about 6% appear once; the ten largest clones hold around 7%. The specimen comprised whole blood, sampled at baseline. The origin of the receptors is an adult who was a healthcare worker with PCR-confirmed SARS-CoV-2 infection or an uninfected control (not recorded which). Both conserved end residues are part of each CDR3. Each record gives: J gene, D gene, V gene, clone size, CDR3 protein, CDR3 DNA. A D gene is named only where the DNA matches it firmly. Clone size is not always given. Where it is, it says once, few, many or a class for expanded clones.

j_gene: TRBJ2-3
d_gene: -
v_gene: TRBV27
abundance: many
CDR3aa: CASKRGGSTDTQYF
CDR3nt: TGTGCCAGCAAGAGAGGCGGTAGCACAGATACGCAGTATTTT

j_gene: TRBJ1-1
d_gene: -
v_gene: TRBV10-3
abundance: few
CDR3aa: CAVGGNTEAFF
CDR3nt: TGTGCCGTCGGGGGGAACACTGAAGCTTTCTTT

j_gene: TRBJ1-1
d_gene: TRBD1
v_gene: TRBV18
abundance: few
CDR3aa: CASLQGAVTEAFF
CDR3nt: TGTGCCAGCCTACAGGGGGCGGTCACTGAAGCTTTCTTT

j_gene: TRBJ2-7
d_gene: TRBD2
v_gene: TRBV29-1
abundance: -
CDR3aa: CSVEHRDSLRGAYEQYF
CDR3nt: TGCAGCGTTGAACACAGGGATTCTTTGCGGGGGGCCTACGAGCAGTACTTC

j_gene: TRBJ1-5
d_gene: -
v_gene: TRBV6-2/TRBV6-3
abundance: -
CDR3aa: CASSYKQGEGQPQHF
CDR3nt: TGTGCCAGCAGTTACAAGCAGGGAGAGGGTCAGCCCCAGCATTTT

j_gene: TRBJ1-6
d_gene: TRBD1
v_gene: TRBV20-1
abundance: few
CDR3aa: CSVTPLPGQNSPLHF
CDR3nt: TGCAGTGTTACCCCGTTACCGGGACAGAATTCACCCCTCCACTTT

j_gene: TRBJ2-7
d_gene: -
v_gene: TRBV28
abundance: few
CDR3aa: CATTNPLRYEQYF
CDR3nt: TGTGCCACGACTAACCCGCTTAGGTACGAGCAGTACTTC

j_gene: TRBJ2-3
d_gene: -
v_gene: TRBV28
abundance: -
CDR3aa: CASSWTDTQYF
CDR3nt: TGTGCCAGCAGTTGGACAGATACGCAGTATTTT

j_gene: TRBJ2-7
d_gene: -
v_gene: TRBV5-1
abundance: many
CDR3aa: CASSLPSYEQYF
CDR3nt: TGCGCCAGCAGCCTCCCTTCCTACGAGCAGTACTTC

j_gene: TRBJ2-2
d_gene: TRBD2
v_gene: TRBV4-2
abundance: few
CDR3aa: CASSQEEVGGPGNTGELFF
CDR3nt: TGTGCCAGCAGCCAAGAAGAAGTGGGAGGGCCGGGGAACACCGGGGAGCTGTTTTTT

j_gene: TRBJ2-4
d_gene: TRBD1
v_gene: TRBV4-3
abundance: many
CDR3aa: CASSQGQDIQYF
CDR3nt: TGCGCCAGCAGCCAGGGACAGGACATTCAGTACTTC

j_gene: TRBJ2-2
d_gene: -
v_gene: TRBV11-2
abundance: many
CDR3aa: CASSPQGHRAGELFF
CDR3nt: TGTGCCAGCAGCCCCCAGGGTCACCGGGCCGGGGAGCTGTTTTTT

j_gene: TRBJ2-5
d_gene: -
v_gene: TRBV29-1
abundance: -
CDR3aa: CSVRGLGGGTQYF
CDR3nt: TGCAGCGTCCGCGGGCTAGGAGGAGGGACCCAGTACTTC

j_gene: TRBJ2-5
d_gene: TRBD2
v_gene: TRBV2
abundance: few
CDR3aa: CASMGTSGETQYF
CDR3nt: TGTGCCAGCATGGGGACTAGCGGAGAGACCCAGTACTTC

j_gene: TRBJ2-5
d_gene: -
v_gene: TRBV5-6
abundance: many
CDR3aa: CASSSTGLANEETQYF
CDR3nt: TGTGCCAGCAGCTCTACCGGACTGGCAAACGAAGAGACCCAGTACTTC

j_gene: TRBJ2-1
d_gene: TRBD2
v_gene: TRBV29-1
abundance: many
CDR3aa: CSVEDGREEFF
CDR3nt: TGCAGCGTTGAAGATGGGCGGGAGGAGTTCTTC

j_gene: TRBJ1-1
d_gene: -
v_gene: TRBV12-2
abundance: -
CDR3aa: CASRSPDTEAFF
CDR3nt: TGTGCAAGTCGCTCTCCCGACACTGAAGCTTTCTTT

j_gene: TRBJ2-5
d_gene: -
v_gene: TRBV15
abundance: -
CDR3aa: CATSRGIGETQYF
CDR3nt: TGTGCCACCAGCAGAGGGATAGGAGAGACCCAGTACTTC

j_gene: TRBJ1-1
d_gene: -
v_gene: TRBV6-2/TRBV6-3
abundance: few
CDR3aa: CASRPGNTEAFF
CDR3nt: TGTGCCAGCAGGCCCGGGAACACTGAAGCTTTCTTT

j_gene: TRBJ2-7
d_gene: -
v_gene: TRBV2
abundance: -
CDR3aa: CAVASGRSYEQYF
CDR3nt: TGTGCCGTAGCCAGCGGCCGCTCCTACGAGCAGTACTTC

j_gene: TRBJ2-2
d_gene: -
v_gene: TRBV2
abundance: -
CDR3aa: CASSERAPMGPGELFF
CDR3nt: TGTGCCAGCAGTGAAAGGGCACCCATGGGCCCCGGGGAGCTGTTTTTT

j_gene: TRBJ2-5
d_gene: -
v_gene: TRBV20-1
abundance: many
CDR3aa: CSAISGTVQETQYF
CDR3nt: TGCAGTGCTATCTCCGGGACGGTCCAAGAGACCCAGTACTTC

j_gene: TRBJ2-3
d_gene: TRBD1
v_gene: TRBV3-1
abundance: many
CDR3aa: CASSRQGTDTQYF
CDR3nt: TGTGCCAGCAGTCGACAGGGGACAGATACGCAGTATTTT

j_gene: TRBJ2-3
d_gene: -
v_gene: TRBV7-2
abundance: many
CDR3aa: CASTPGYTDTQYF
CDR3nt: TGTGCCAGCACCCCCGGGTACACAGATACGCAGTATTTT

j_gene: TRBJ2-3
d_gene: TRBD1
v_gene: TRBV7-7
abundance: few
CDR3aa: CASSSGQGAPDTQYF
CDR3nt: TGTGCTAGCAGCTCGGGACAGGGCGCCCCAGATACGCAGTATTTT

j_gene: TRBJ1-4
d_gene: -
v_gene: TRBV4-3
abundance: -
CDR3aa: CASSQVGMNEKLFF
CDR3nt: TGCGCCAGCAGCCAAGTCGGAATGAATGAAAAACTGTTTTTT

j_gene: TRBJ2-1
d_gene: TRBD2
v_gene: TRBV5-1
abundance: few
CDR3aa: CASSAKSGRANNEQFF
CDR3nt: TGCGCCAGCAGCGCGAAAAGCGGGAGGGCAAACAATGAGCAGTTCTTC

j_gene: TRBJ1-4
d_gene: -
v_gene: TRBV5-1
abundance: few
CDR3aa: CASSRSRGTNEKLFF
CDR3nt: TGCGCCAGCAGTCGGTCCCGAGGAACTAATGAAAAACTGTTTTTT

j_gene: TRBJ1-1
d_gene: TRBD1
v_gene: TRBV18
abundance: -
CDR3aa: CASSTGQGTPEAFF
CDR3nt: TGTGCCAGCTCAACCGGACAGGGGACGCCTGAAGCTTTCTTT

j_gene: TRBJ2-2
d_gene: -
v_gene: TRBV7-2
abundance: few
CDR3aa: CASSLRHAGELFF
CDR3nt: TGTGCCAGCAGCTTAAGACACGCTGGGGAGCTGTTTTTT

j_gene: TRBJ2-1
d_gene: -
v_gene: TRBV7-9
abundance: many
CDR3aa: CASSFGGSTGEQFF
CDR3nt: TGTGCCAGCAGCTTTGGGGGATCGACGGGGGAGCAGTTCTTC

j_gene: TRBJ2-1
d_gene: -
v_gene: TRBV11-2
abundance: many
CDR3aa: CASSLLRTYEQFF
CDR3nt: TGTGCCAGCAGCTTACTCAGAACGTATGAGCAGTTCTTC

j_gene: TRBJ2-7
d_gene: TRBD2
v_gene: TRBV7-2
abundance: few
CDR3aa: CASSLQRLAGDEQYF
CDR3nt: TGTGCCAGCAGCTTACAGCGGCTAGCGGGAGACGAGCAGTACTTC

j_gene: TRBJ1-1
d_gene: -
v_gene: TRBV5-1
abundance: few
CDR3aa: CASSLLGQNTEAFF
CDR3nt: TGCGCCAGCAGCTTATTGGGGCAGAACACTGAAGCTTTCTTT

j_gene: TRBJ2-1
d_gene: TRBD2
v_gene: TRBV7-2
abundance: many
CDR3aa: CASSGLANSYNEQFF
CDR3nt: TGTGCCAGCAGTGGACTAGCGAACTCCTACAATGAGCAGTTCTTC

j_gene: TRBJ1-3
d_gene: -
v_gene: TRBV2
abundance: -
CDR3aa: CASSEGAISGNTIYF
CDR3nt: TGTGCCAGCAGTGAAGGAGCAATCTCTGGAAACACCATATATTTT

j_gene: TRBJ2-5
d_gene: -
v_gene: TRBV27
abundance: many
CDR3aa: CASSSFRIQGAETQYF
CDR3nt: TGTGCCAGCAGTTCCTTCCGCATACAGGGAGCGGAGACCCAGTACTTC

j_gene: TRBJ2-1
d_gene: TRBD2
v_gene: TRBV14
abundance: few
CDR3aa: CASSPWTSGSDEQFF
CDR3nt: TGTGCCAGCAGCCCTTGGACTAGCGGGAGCGATGAGCAGTTCTTC

j_gene: TRBJ2-7
d_gene: TRBD2
v_gene: TRBV5-1
abundance: many
CDR3aa: CASSSTSGRTYEQYF
CDR3nt: TGCGCCAGCAGCTCAACTAGCGGACGAACTTACGAGCAGTACTTC

j_gene: TRBJ2-2
d_gene: -
v_gene: TRBV6-1
abundance: many
CDR3aa: CASSESGGELFF
CDR3nt: TGTGCCAGCAGTGAAAGCGGCGGGGAGCTGTTTTTT

j_gene: TRBJ2-7
d_gene: -
v_gene: TRBV21-1
abundance: few
CDR3aa: CASSKAGGTGGEQYF
CDR3nt: TGTGCCAGCAGCAAAGCCGGAGGGACAGGGGGGGAGCAGTACTTC

j_gene: TRBJ2-7
d_gene: -
v_gene: TRBV20-1
abundance: many
CDR3aa: CSARDLVVYEQYF
CDR3nt: TGCAGTGCTAGAGATCTGGTAGTCTACGAGCAGTACTTC

j_gene: TRBJ1-5
d_gene: -
v_gene: TRBV12-3/TRBV12-4
abundance: many
CDR3aa: CASSPGFNQPQHF
CDR3nt: TGTGCCAGCAGTCCCGGGTTTAATCAGCCCCAGCATTTT

j_gene: TRBJ2-1
d_gene: TRBD2
v_gene: TRBV29-1
abundance: -
CDR3aa: CSFYSGSTYNEQFF
CDR3nt: TGCAGCTTTTATAGCGGGAGCACCTACAATGAGCAGTTCTTC

j_gene: TRBJ2-3
d_gene: -
v_gene: TRBV29-1
abundance: many
CDR3aa: CSVDGGTDTQYF
CDR3nt: TGCAGCGTTGACGGCGGGACAGATACGCAGTATTTT

j_gene: TRBJ1-5
d_gene: TRBD1
v_gene: TRBV28
abundance: few
CDR3aa: CASSSGQGFNQPQHF
CDR3nt: TGTGCCAGCAGTTCCGGACAGGGCTTTAATCAGCCCCAGCATTTT

j_gene: TRBJ2-1
d_gene: TRBD2
v_gene: TRBV6-2/TRBV6-3
abundance: -
CDR3aa: CASSPSGSGKGEQFF
CDR3nt: TGTGCCAGCAGTCCTAGCGGGTCCGGGAAGGGTGAGCAGTTCTTC

j_gene: TRBJ1-5
d_gene: -
v_gene: TRBV12-3/TRBV12-4
abundance: many
CDR3aa: CASSSGVISNQPQHF
CDR3nt: TGTGCCAGCAGTTCAGGGGTGATTAGCAATCAGCCCCAGCATTTT

j_gene: TRBJ2-7
d_gene: -
v_gene: TRBV5-6
abundance: many
CDR3aa: CASSLAGRIYEQYF
CDR3nt: TGTGCCAGCAGCTTGGCCGGGAGAATCTACGAGCAGTACTTC